The clone carrying this T cell receptor (beta chain) was seen ten or more times. Antigen: not known. Losses at the gene ends were 5 bases for V and 7 bases for J; bases not matched to a gene: 18. Germline V gene data show CDR1 as MNHNY and CDR2 as SVGAGI (reference sequence). This CDR3 contains 17 residues. TCRdb reprocessed the multiplex PCR reads with MiXCR, giving one entry per CDR3 protein. The sample includes 200,000 to 250,000 distinct CDR3 sequences, 32% of them seen just once. Breast cancer patients provided tissue from their axillary draining lymph nodes. The sample is drawn from a study of breast tumors, draining lymph nodes, adjacent tissues. Regarding the study as a whole: Tumor TCR diversity was below lymph nodes but above nontumor tissue. Tumor T cell lymph node origin was a supported hypothesis, not proven.

Sequencing was done on a sample of axillary lymph node tissue. The chain couples TRBV6-6 to TRBJ1-2; 8 nucleotides line up with TRBD1. This TCR was sampled from a female donor with breast cancer. Some clones in this sample may be carry-over from other donors' samples. CDR3 sequence (DNA): TGTGCCAGCAGTCACGCCGGACAGGGAGGGTCTGTGCGTGGCTACACCTTC. Amino acid sequence: CASSHAGQGGSVRGYTF.